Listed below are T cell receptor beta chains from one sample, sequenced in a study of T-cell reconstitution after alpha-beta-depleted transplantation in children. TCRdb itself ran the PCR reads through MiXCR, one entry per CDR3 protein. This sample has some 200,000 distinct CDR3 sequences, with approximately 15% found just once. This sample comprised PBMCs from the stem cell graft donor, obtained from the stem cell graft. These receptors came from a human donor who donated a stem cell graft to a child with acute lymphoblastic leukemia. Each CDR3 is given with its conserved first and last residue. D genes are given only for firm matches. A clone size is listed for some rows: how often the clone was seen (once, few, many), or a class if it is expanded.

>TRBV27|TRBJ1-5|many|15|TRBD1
CASSAAGGGNQPQHF
TGTGCCAGCAGTGCCGCAGGGGGCGGAAATCAGCCCCAGCATTTT
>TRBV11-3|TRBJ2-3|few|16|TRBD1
CASSLNRGVVADTQYF
TGTGCCAGCAGCCTAAACAGGGGGGTGGTAGCAGATACGCAGTATTTT
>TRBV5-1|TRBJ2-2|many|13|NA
CASSSDNTGELFF
TGCGCCAGCAGCTCGGACAACACCGGGGAGCTGTTTTTT
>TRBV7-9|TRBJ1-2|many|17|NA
CASSLDVNRPPNYGYTF
TGTGCCAGCAGCTTAGATGTGAACCGGCCGCCTAACTATGGCTACACCTTC
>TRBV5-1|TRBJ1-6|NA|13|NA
CASSQDDNSPLHF
TGCGCCAGCAGCCAGGACGATAATTCACCCCTCCACTTT
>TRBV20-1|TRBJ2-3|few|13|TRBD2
CSPTGTSPDTQYF
TGCAGTCCGACGGGGACTAGTCCCGATACGCAGTATTTT
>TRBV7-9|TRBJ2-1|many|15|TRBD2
CASATSGRAKGEQFF
TGTGCCAGCGCTACTAGCGGGAGGGCAAAGGGTGAGCAGTTCTTC
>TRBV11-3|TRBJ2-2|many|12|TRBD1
CAGQGFAGELFF
TGTGCCGGACAGGGGTTCGCCGGGGAGCTGTTTTTT
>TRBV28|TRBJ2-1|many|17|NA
CASSSPLRRGDYNEQFF
TGTGCCAGCAGTTCCCCCCTCCGGCGCGGGGACTACAATGAGCAGTTCTTC
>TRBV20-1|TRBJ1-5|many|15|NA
CSARGRPGGGQPQHF
TGCAGTGCTAGGGGCCGACCCGGGGGAGGTCAGCCCCAGCATTTT
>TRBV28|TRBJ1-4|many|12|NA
CASSLPPEKLFF
TGTGCCAGCAGTTTACCCCCGGAAAAACTGTTTTTT
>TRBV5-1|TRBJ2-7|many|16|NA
CASSPDLGTGRDEQYF
TGCGCCAGCAGCCCTGACCTCGGAACAGGGAGAGACGAGCAGTACTTC
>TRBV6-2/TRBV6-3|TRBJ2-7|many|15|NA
CASSPTAQKSYEQYF
TGTGCCAGCAGTCCTACGGCGCAGAAATCCTACGAGCAGTACTTC
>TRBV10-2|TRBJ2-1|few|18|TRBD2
CASGSELAGASSYNEQFF
TGCGCCAGCGGGTCGGAGCTAGCGGGAGCTAGTTCCTACAATGAGCAGTTCTTC
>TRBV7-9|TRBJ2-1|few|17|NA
CASSSGMGETPYNEQFF
TGTGCCAGCAGCTCGGGAATGGGGGAGACGCCCTACAATGAGCAGTTCTTC